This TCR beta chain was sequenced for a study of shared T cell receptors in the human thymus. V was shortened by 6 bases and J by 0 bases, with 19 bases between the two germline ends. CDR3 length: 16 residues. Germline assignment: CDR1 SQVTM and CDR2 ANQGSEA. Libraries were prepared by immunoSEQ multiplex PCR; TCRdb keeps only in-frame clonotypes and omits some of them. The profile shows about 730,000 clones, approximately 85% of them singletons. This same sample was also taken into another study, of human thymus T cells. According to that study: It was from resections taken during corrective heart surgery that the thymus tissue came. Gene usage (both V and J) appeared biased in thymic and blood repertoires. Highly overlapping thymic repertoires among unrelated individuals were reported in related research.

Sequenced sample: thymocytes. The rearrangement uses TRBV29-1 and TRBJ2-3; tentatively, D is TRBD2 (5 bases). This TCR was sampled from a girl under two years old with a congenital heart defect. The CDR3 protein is CSVGGGEKLSTDTQYF. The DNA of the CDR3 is TGCAGCGTCGGAGGTGGGGAGAAACTAAGCACAGATACGCAGTATTTT.